This entry is about one TCR beta chain. What it binds is not known. The germline V gene has CDR1 MNHNY and CDR2 SVGAGI (reference sequence). V shed 5 bases and J shed 6 bases, with 14 bases lying between them. CDR3 length equals 13 residues. The sample comes from a study of siplizumab effects on memory and regulatory T cells. Whole-study findings and limits: Roughly 80-96% of proliferating CD4+ or CD8+ clones lacked an assignable naive or memory phenotype.

This table comes from immunoSEQ multiplex PCR, and its TCRdb copy is limited to in-frame clones, with some not included. The data show 95,000 to 100,000 clones, with around 90% seen just once and 9.5% to 15% held by the top ten. This chain uses TRBV6-6 with TRBJ2-7; D is unresolved. This receptor was identified in a human donor in good health. The specimen sequenced was non-Treg CD4+ T cells sorted from blood. The CDR3 reads CASSPDRSGEQYF. As DNA, the CDR3 is TGTGCCAGCAGTCCGGACCGGTCCGGCGAGCAGTACTTC.